Listed here are 5 T cell receptor beta chains from one sample, sequenced in a study of T cell responses to AZD1222 COVID-19 vaccine. TCRdb's table, derived via immunoSEQ multiplex PCR, lists solely in-frame clones and lacks some. The repertoire holds approximately 190,000 clones, with around 92% as singletons. Sequenced material: peripheral blood, taken on day 0 of AZD1222 vaccination. Source of these receptors: an adult in good health.

The chain couples TRBV5-6 to TRBJ2-7; 12 nucleotides match TRBD2. In germline, CDR1 is SGHDT, CDR2 YYEEEE. CDR3 length: 14 amino acids. The J segment lost 2 bases and the V segment lost 4 bases, leaving 1 base of the junction unmatched. The CDR3 sequence: CASSPSGRAYEQYF. The CDR3 nucleotides read TGTGCCAGCAGCCCTAGCGGGAGGGCCTACGAGCAGTACTTC. The whole variable domain, remainder taken from reference TRBV5-6 and TRBJ2-7, is DAGVTQSPTHLIKTRGQQVTLRCSPKSGHDTVSWYQQALGQGPQFIFQYYEEEERQRGNFPDRFSGHQFPNYSSELNVNALLLGDSALYLCASSPSGRAYEQYFGPGTRLTVT.

The chain links TRBV29-1 to TRBJ1-2; D is ambiguous. CDR1 and CDR2 (germline): SQVTM, ANQGSEA. The CDR3 has 14 residues. The V end was cut by 0 bases, the J end by 5 bases, with 13 bases between. The CDR3: CSVEDPGRVYGYTF. CDR3 coding DNA: TGCAGCGTTGAAGATCCGGGTAGGGTTTATGGCTACACCTTC. Full variable domain (outside the CDR3, taken from reference TRBV29-1 and TRBJ1-2): SAVISQKPSRDICQRGTSLTIQCQVDSQVTMMFWYRQQPGQSLTLIATANQGSEATYESGFVIDKFPISRPNLTFSTLTVSNMSPEDSSIYLCSVEDPGRVYGYTFGSGTRLTVV.

This clone was seen just once. J is TRBJ2-4 and V is TRBV11-2; D may correspond to TRBD1 or TRBD2 (5 bases each). The CDR3 extends over 13 amino acids. The germline V gene has CDR1 SGHAT and CDR2 FQNNGV. Trimming removed 5 bases at V and 8 bases at J, with 13 bases between. CDR3 sequence reads: CASSRDPPDIQYF. The CDR3 DNA sequence: TGTGCCAGCAGCCGGGACCCTCCGGACATTCAGTACTTC.

The chain carries TRBV3-1 (or the pseudogene TRBV3-2) and TRBJ2-7; 7 bases are shared with TRBD2. The length of the CDR3 is 15 residues. Germline V gene data show CDR1 as LGHDT and CDR2 as YNNKEL (reference sequence). With 1 base clipped from V and 1 base from J, the junction kept 4 bases outside the gene matches. CDR3 region: CASSQATGGSYEQYF. In DNA, the CDR3 is TGTGCCAGCAGCCAAGCGACGGGAGGATCCTACGAGCAGTACTTC.

The DNA of the CDR3 is TGCAGCGACAATGAGCAGTTCTTC. Residues: CSDNEQFF. The chain couples TRBV29-1 to TRBJ2-1; D unclear. This CDR3 spans 8 amino acids. Per the germline V gene, CDR1 is SQVTM and CDR2 is ANQGSEA. The germline V and J ends were trimmed by 7 bases and 5 bases, with 0 bases remaining between them.